Sequencing of this TCR beta chain was carried out in a study of blood T cell repertoires in COVID-19 (dated by TCRdb to 2019 to 2021). Looking at the study overall: Samples from collaborators originated in the United States, Italy and Spain and spanned both the acute and convalescent phases of COVID-19. The repertoires were released in a freely available public database intended as a resource for research on the immune response to SARS-CoV-2. The material from the prospective study consisted of cDNA or gDNA derived from T cells, B-cell-depleted T cells, or PBMCs. Deeply sampled blood TCRbeta repertoires from subjects exposed to, actively infected with, or recovered from COVID-19 were included in the dataset. HLA class I and class II types, where available, came from metadata supplied by the sample provider rather than from assay-based typing. A de-identified subject ID, COVID-19 status, age in years and sex were almost always included in the sample metadata. The samples were drawn from the first 160 participants of the ongoing ImmuneRACE study and from 1,254 subjects provided by 6 global collaborators. The paper's findings and limits, for the study overall: The amount of clinical and demographic metadata varied by source and participant and was provided uncurated.

About this clone: It lacks a known antigen. It has no much larger one-base neighbor in the sample; base qualities were not kept.

TCRbeta CDR3 regions were amplified from genomic DNA using the immunoSEQ Assay, a bias-controlled multiplex PCR. The original methods were these. Nucleated cell counts per sample were estimated from amplification of reference gene primers within the assay. To quantify the absolute abundance of each unique TCRbeta CDR3 rearrangement, sequence reads were collapsed and filtered. For each sample, productive Simpson clonality was calculated by taking the square root of Simpson's diversity index across productive rearrangements. The immuneACCESS repertoire file appears here via TCRdb, limited to in-frame rearrangements. These files lack a portion of the clones; in checked studies, under half of the deficit traces to unresolved V genes, and the cause of the others is not known. The V and J calls and clone size were taken over from that table, and D and trimming were inferred from the DNA. In all, the sample holds 200,000 to 250,000 clones, and 79% of those were seen once. The top ten hold around 4.1% of the sample.

The collaborating institutions used their own protocols to collect whole blood in K2EDTA tubes. Collaborator samples were shipped for TCRbeta analysis as frozen whole blood, isolated PBMCs, or DNA extracted from either sample type. Trimming removed 5 bases from V and 0 bases from J; the gene matches leave 9 bases unexplained. Its CDR3 holds 16 amino acids, cysteine through phenylalanine. The entry retains the CDR3 DNA only, 48 bases that are in frame from base 1. CDR1 and CDR2 (SEHNR, FQNEAQ) derive from the germline V gene (reference sequence). The receptor was derived from a middle-aged woman with active or convalescent COVID-19. The sample consisted of peripheral blood. Recombination linked TRBV7-9 to TRBJ1-2, and TRBD1 aligns with 7 junction nucleotides. The bases are TGTGCCAGCAGCCGGACAGGTGGAACGTCTAACTATGGCTACACCTTC. It specifies CASSRTGGTSNYGYTF.